This TCR beta chain is drawn from a study of blood T cell repertoires in COVID-19. Study-level information: Donors in the United States, Italy and Spain gave samples during acute or convalescent COVID-19. T cells, B-cell-depleted T cells, or PBMCs supplied cDNA or gDNA.

Germline V gene sequence: CDR1 MDHEN, CDR2 SYDVKM. V dropped 3 bases and J dropped 3 bases, with 6 bases sitting between them. The CDR3 extends over 13 amino acids. Original processing notes: Counts of nucleated cells, estimated from reference gene primer amplification, were obtained. The repertoire was sequenced with immunoSEQ multiplex PCR; TCRdb's copy has only in-frame clones and lacks some. V and J calls and clone size are those listed in that table; D and trimming were worked out from the DNA. The repertoire consists of around 98,000 clones, with nearly 90% occurring once and the leading ten covering about 4.2%.

V is TRBV28 and J is TRBJ1-3, with D tentatively TRBD1 (5 bases). The sample taken for sequencing was peripheral blood. This TCR was recovered from a man between 65 and 85 years old with acute or convalescent COVID-19. CDR3 in DNA: TGTGCCAGCAGTTTTAGGGGTGGAAACACCATATATTTT. Protein product: CASSFRGGNTIYF.